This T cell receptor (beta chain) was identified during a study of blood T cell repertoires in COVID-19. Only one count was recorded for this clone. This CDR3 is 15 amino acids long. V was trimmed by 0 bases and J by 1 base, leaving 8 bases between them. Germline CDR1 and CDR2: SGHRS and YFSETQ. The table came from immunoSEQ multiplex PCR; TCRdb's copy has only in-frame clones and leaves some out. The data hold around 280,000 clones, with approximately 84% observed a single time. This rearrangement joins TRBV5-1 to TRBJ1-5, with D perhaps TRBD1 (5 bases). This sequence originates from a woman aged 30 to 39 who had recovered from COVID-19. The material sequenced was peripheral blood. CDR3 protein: CASSLGGTSNQPQHF. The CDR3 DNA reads TGCGCCAGCAGCTTGGGGGGCACCAGCAATCAGCCCCAGCATTTT.